This T cell receptor (beta chain) is from a study of blood T cell repertoires in COVID-19. Study-level background: Specimens from acute and convalescent COVID-19 originated in the United States, Italy and Spain. Sample material is recorded as cDNA or gDNA derived from T cells, B-cell-depleted T cells, or PBMCs.

CDR1 and CDR2 from the germline V gene are SEHNR and FQNEAQ (reference sequence). V shed 1 base, J shed 6 bases, and the junction held 5 bases outside the gene matches. This CDR3 is 16 amino acids long. Per the study methods: Reference gene primer amplification gave nucleated cell count estimates. The assay was immunoSEQ multiplex PCR, and TCRdb's table has in-frame clones only and misses some. V and J calls plus clone size are reproduced from that table; the DNA served to infer D and trimming. Of approximately 500,000 clones listed, approximately 83% are singletons. The specimen sequenced was peripheral blood. The chain uses TRBV7-9 and TRBJ2-3, with 12 bases fitting TRBD2. The receptor's source is a human donor in a cohort sampled during active COVID-19. DNA of the CDR3: TGTGCCAGCAGCTTAGGCCTAGCGGGAGGGCCGGATACGCAGTATTTT. It is translated as CASSLGLAGGPDTQYF.